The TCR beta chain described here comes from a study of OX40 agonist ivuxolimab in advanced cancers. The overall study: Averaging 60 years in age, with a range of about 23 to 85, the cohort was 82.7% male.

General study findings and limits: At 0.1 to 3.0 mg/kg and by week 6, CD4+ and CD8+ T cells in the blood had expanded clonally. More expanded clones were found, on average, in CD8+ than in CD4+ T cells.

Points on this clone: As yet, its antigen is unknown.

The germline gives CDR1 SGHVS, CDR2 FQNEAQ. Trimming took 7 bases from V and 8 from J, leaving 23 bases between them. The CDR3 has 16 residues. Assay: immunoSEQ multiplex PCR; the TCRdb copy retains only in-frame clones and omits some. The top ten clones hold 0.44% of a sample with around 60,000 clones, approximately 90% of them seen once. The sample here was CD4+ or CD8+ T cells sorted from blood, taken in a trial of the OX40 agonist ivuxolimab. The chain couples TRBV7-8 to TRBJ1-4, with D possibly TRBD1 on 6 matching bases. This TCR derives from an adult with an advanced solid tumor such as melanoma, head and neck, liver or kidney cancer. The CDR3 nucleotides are TGTGCCAGCATGATTACCTCTAGAGGGGGGTCCGAAAAACTGTTTTTT. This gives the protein CASMITSRGGSEKLFF. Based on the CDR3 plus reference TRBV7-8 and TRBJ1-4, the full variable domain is GAGVSQSPRYKVAKRGQDVALRCDPISGHVSLFWYQQALGQGPEFLTYFQNEAQLDKSGLPSDRFFAERPEGSVSTLKIQRTQQEDSAVYLCASMITSRGGSEKLFFGSGTQLSVL.